What follows describes a single T cell receptor (beta chain). The authors prepared the TCRbeta library with unique molecular identifiers. Each CDR3 protein is one row after TCRdb ran MiXCR on the PCR reads. The sample carries hundreds of thousands of distinct CDR3 sequences, 16% recorded once. This entry is derived from a study of T-cell reconstitution after alpha-beta-depleted transplantation in children. V was clipped by 2 bases and J by 3 bases; unmatched bases: 1. Germline CDR1 is MGHRA and CDR2 is YSYEKL. The CDR3 covers 14 residues. The chain couples TRBV4-1 to TRBJ2-5; the match to TRBD1 covers 9 bases. This TCR came from a human donor who donated a stem cell graft to a child with acute myeloid leukemia. Specimen: PBMCs from the stem cell graft donor, collected from the stem cell graft. This CDR3 reads CASSQRTGEETQYF. Here the CDR3 DNA reads TGCGCCAGCAGCCAAAGGACAGGGGAAGAGACCCAGTACTTC.